The 25 T cell receptor beta chains given below trace back to one sample, sequenced in a study of CD8 T cells in Susac syndrome. Random hexamers were used to reverse transcribe roughly 0.5 to 1 ug of RNA. MiXCR, run by TCRdb on the immunoSEQ multiplex PCR reads, gives a single entry per CDR3 protein. The sample has 80,000 or so distinct CDR3 sequences; roughly 94% are singletons. Sequenced material: CD8+ T cells from PBMCs. Every receptor here comes from a human donor with Susac syndrome.

The chain recombines TRBV9 with TRBJ1-2; D perhaps matches TRBD1 (5 bases). This CDR3 region has 12 residues. V lost 8 bases and J lost 4, with 12 bases in between. Germline V gene data show CDR1 as SGDLS and CDR2 as YYNGEE. In nucleotides, the CDR3 is TGTGCCAGTTACCAGGGTCCCTATGGCTACACCTTC. Translating it yields CASYQGPYGYTF.

The J gene is TRBJ2-7, the V gene TRBV7-9; 8 bases are a match to TRBD1. Germline-derived CDR1 and CDR2 are SEHNR and FQNEAQ (reference sequence). This CDR3 comprises 15 residues. The DNA for the CDR3 is TGTGGACCCAGGGGGGACAGGTCGATCTCCTACGAGCAGTACTTC. Its translation: CGPRGDRSISYEQYF.

The gene calls are TRBV11-2 and TRBJ2-7; D may correspond to TRBD1 or TRBD2 (5 bases each). The CDR3 is made up of 14 amino acids. V lost 7 bases to trimming and J lost 4 bases, with 17 bases between them. Per germline, CDR1 SGHAT and CDR2 FQNNGV. In DNA form, the CDR3 reads TGTGCCAGCACCCTGGGGACCGGCAAATACGAGCAGTACTTC. It specifies CASTLGTGKYEQYF.

The chain carries TRBV3-1 and TRBJ2-5; 12 nucleotides match TRBD2. The junction had 11 bases not matched to a gene; V was cut back by 4 bases and J by 2 bases. This CDR3 is 18 amino acids long. Germline V lookup: CDR1 LGHDT, CDR2 YNNKEL (reference sequence). The CDR3 is CASSLRLAGAPAQETQYF. CDR3 nucleotides: TGTGCCAGCAGCCTGCGACTAGCGGGGGCTCCTGCTCAAGAGACCCAGTACTTC.

Written as DNA, the CDR3 is TGCAGTGCTAGAGATGGGGGGGATAGCACAGATACGCAGTATTTT. Its protein is CSARDGGDSTDTQYF. The rearrangement links TRBV20-1 to TRBJ2-3; 7 bases align to TRBD2. The CDR3 spans 15 residues. In germline, CDR1 is DFQATT, CDR2 SNEGSKA (reference sequence). V dropped 0 bases and J dropped 0; count of bases not matched to a gene: 3.

This clonotype was seen once. The rearrangement joins TRBV28 to TRBJ2-5; the D gene is possibly TRBD2 (5 bases). Germline V CDR1 and CDR2: MDHEN, SYDVKM. Trimming pared 3 bases from V and 4 bases from J, leaving 9 bases between. The CDR3 has 13 residues. For the CDR3, the DNA is TGTGCCAGCAGTTTCTCTAGCCCAGAGACCCAGTACTTC. Encoded protein: CASSFSSPETQYF. Drawing the rest from reference TRBV28 and TRBJ2-5, the complete variable domain is DVKVTQSSRYLVKRTGEKVFLECVQDMDHENMFWYRQDPGLGLRLIYFSYDVKMKEKGDIPEGYSVSREKKERFSLILESASTNQTSMYLCASSFSSPETQYFGPGTRLLVL.

The chain recombines TRBV29-1 with TRBJ2-2; 7 bases match TRBD2. CDR1 SQVTM and CDR2 ANQGSEA come from the germline V gene. J was trimmed by 2 bases and V by 8 bases; bases with no gene match: 5. The CDR3 consists of 13 residues. In nucleotides, the CDR3 is TGCAGCTCCCGGGACTACAACACCGGGGAGCTGTTTTTT. The encoded protein is CSSRDYNTGELFF.

The rearrangement links TRBV7-6 to TRBJ2-3; the D is unclear. Germline V gene data show CDR1 as SGHVS and CDR2 as FNYEAQ. V shed 5 bases and J shed 0 bases, with 12 bases lying between them. This CDR3 comprises 15 residues. CDR3 region: CASSASVGSTDTQYF. The DNA of the CDR3 is TGTGCCAGCAGCGCCTCGGTGGGGAGCACAGATACGCAGTATTTT.

The chain employs TRBV19 and TRBJ2-1; D not resolved. V was pared by 2 bases and J by 7 bases, with 9 bases between. The germline V gene encodes CDR1 LNHDA and CDR2 SQIVND (reference sequence). This CDR3 is 13 amino acids long. In DNA form, the CDR3 reads TGTGCCAGTAGTATAAAGGGTAGGAATGAGCAGTTCTTC. Protein sequence: CASSIKGRNEQFF.

This clonotype was detected only a few times. The chain combines TRBV27 with TRBJ2-7; D is ambiguous. The CDR3 is 13 residues long. Trimming cost V 3 bases and J 5 bases, with 11 bases left between them. Germline V gene data show CDR1 as MNHEY and CDR2 as SMNVEV (reference sequence). Here the CDR3 reads CASSLSAFHEQYF. The CDR3, as DNA: TGTGCCAGCAGTTTGTCTGCTTTCCACGAGCAGTACTTC.

V gene TRBV5-1 combines with J gene TRBJ2-3; 7 nucleotides align to TRBD1. The V gene end was trimmed by 2 bases and the J gene end by 5 bases; junction bases not matched to a gene: 11. The length of the CDR3 is 16 residues. CDR1 and CDR2 (germline): SGHRS, YFSETQ. The CDR3 coding sequence is TGCGCCAGCAGCTTAAGGGACAGCTGGGCGGAAGATACGCAGTATTTT. Its translation: CASSLRDSWAEDTQYF. The whole variable domain, remainder taken from reference TRBV5-1 and TRBJ2-3, is KAGVTQTPRYLIKTRGQQVTLSCSPISGHRSVSWYQQTPGQGLQFLFEYFSETQRNKGNFPGRFSGRQFSNSRSEMNVSTLELGDSALYLCASSLRDSWAEDTQYFGPGTRLTVL.

V and J are TRBV11-1 and TRBJ2-1, with no clear D. CDR1 and CDR2 (germline): SGHAT, FQDESV (reference sequence). The V end lost 3 bases, the J end lost 5 bases, and 11 bases lay between the germline ends. CDR3 size: 14 residues. CDR3 residues: CASSFKLGNNEQFF. The CDR3 coding sequence is TGTGCCAGCAGCTTTAAGCTAGGGAACAATGAGCAGTTCTTC.

As DNA, the CDR3 is TGTGCCAGCAGTGCGACCCCTACAGATACGCAGTATTTT. It translates to CASSATPTDTQYF. The chain is built from TRBV6-4 and TRBJ2-3; no definite D call. Trimming took off 4 bases at V and 3 bases at J, with 8 bases between the two ends. There are 13 residues in the CDR3. Germline V gene lookup returns CDR1 MRHNA and CDR2 SNTAGT.

The V and J genes are TRBV6-2 or TRBV6-3 and TRBJ2-1, with a tentative D call TRBD1 (5 bases). The germline CDR1 and CDR2 sequences are MNHEY and SVGEGT. The CDR3 contains 17 residues. V was shortened by 0 bases and J by 1 base, with 13 bases between the two germline ends. As DNA, the CDR3 is TGTGCCAGCAGTTACTCGAAGTTAACAGGATCCTACAATGAGCAGTTCTTC. Its protein product is CASSYSKLTGSYNEQFF.

The CDR3 bases are TGTGCCAGCGACGCCTCCGGGACTAGCGTTGGCCAGTACTTC. Amino acids: CASDASGTSVGQYF. V and J are TRBV2 and TRBJ2-5; 10 bases agree with TRBD2. The germline gives CDR1 SNHLY, CDR2 FYNNEI. After removal of 8 bases from V and 10 bases from J, the junction contained 13 bases not matched to a gene. The CDR3 loop spans 14 amino acids. The full variable domain, its missing parts supplied by reference TRBV2 and TRBJ2-5, is EPEVTQTPSHQVTQMGQEVILRCVPISNHLYFYWYRQILGQKVEFLVSFYNNEISEKSEIFDDQFSVERPDGSNFTLKIRSTKLEDSAMYFCASDASGTSVGQYFGPGTRLLVL.

The chain is built from TRBV9 and TRBJ2-2, with 7 nucleotides matching TRBD2. The length of the CDR3 is 16 residues. With V trimmed by 0 bases and J by 1 base, 3 bases remained unmatched. Germline V CDR1 and CDR2: SGDLS, YYNGEE. The DNA of the CDR3 is TGTGCCAGCAGCGTAGGAGGCGGGGGGAACACCGGGGAGCTGTTTTTT. Protein sequence: CASSVGGGGNTGELFF.

CDR3 sequence reads: CSAGVGGDTQYF. The CDR3 nucleotides are TGCAGTGCTGGGGTAGGAGGGGATACGCAGTATTTT. The chain links TRBV20-1 to TRBJ2-3; D perhaps matches TRBD2 (6 bases). CDR3 length: 12 residues. Trimming removed 5 bases from V and 6 bases from J, with 12 bases in between. Germline CDR1 is DFQATT and CDR2 is SNEGSKA (reference sequence).

The chain carries TRBV29-1 and TRBJ2-1; D is unresolved. Trimming took 6 bases from V and 8 from J, leaving 8 bases between them. CDR1 SQVTM and CDR2 ANQGSEA come from the germline V gene. CDR3 length: 10 amino acids. DNA of the CDR3: TGCAGCGTCCCCTTGGATGAGCAGTTCTTC. Protein product: CSVPLDEQFF.

The chain employs TRBV19 and TRBJ2-7, with 7 bases aligning to TRBD1. V dropped 8 bases and J dropped 3; count of bases not matched to a gene: 7. CDR1 LNHDA and CDR2 SQIVND come from the germline V gene (reference sequence). This CDR3 contains 13 residues. This CDR3 is CASSRDSFYEQYF. CDR3 nucleotides: TGTGCCAGTTCCCGGGACAGCTTCTACGAGCAGTACTTC.

The chain couples TRBV12-3 or TRBV12-4 to TRBJ1-3; the D gene is possibly TRBD1 (5 bases). Trimming pared 4 bases from V and 6 bases from J, leaving 16 bases between. The CDR3 covers 15 residues. In DNA form, the CDR3 reads TGTGCCAGCAGTTCCACAGGAGGGGAGGAAAACACCATATATTTT. Translated: CASSSTGGEENTIYF.

This rearrangement joins TRBV28 to TRBJ2-1; 8 bases agree with TRBD1. This CDR3 contains 15 residues. Germline trimming cut 2 bases from V and 5 bases from J; bases unmatched to any gene: 5. Germline V gene lookup returns CDR1 MDHEN and CDR2 SYDVKM. The CDR3 bases are TGTGCCAGCAGTTTACCAGGGGGCGCACACAATGAGCAGTTCTTC. It is translated as CASSLPGGAHNEQFF.

This rearrangement joins TRBV11-2 to TRBJ2-5, with 12 bases identical to TRBD2. Germline-derived CDR1 and CDR2 are SGHAT and FQNNGV. J was trimmed by 2 bases and V by 8 bases; bases with no gene match: 3. This CDR3 contains 14 residues. The CDR3 DNA follows: TGTGCCAGCTCGACTAGCGGGGGACAAGAGACCCAGTACTTC. This encodes CASSTSGGQETQYF. Supplemented by reference TRBV11-2 and TRBJ2-5, the full variable domain reads EAGVAQSPRYKIIEKRQSVAFWCNPISGHATLYWYQQILGQGPKLLIQFQNNGVVDDSQLPKDRFSAERLKGVDSTLKIQPAKLEDSAVYLCASSTSGGQETQYFGPGTRLLVL.

This rearrangement joins TRBV3-1 to TRBJ2-3, with a tentative D call TRBD2 (6 bases). The length of the CDR3 is 16 residues. From germline, CDR1 is LGHDT and CDR2 YNNKEL (reference sequence). V was shortened by 7 bases and J by 0 bases, with 17 bases between the two germline ends. The CDR3 is CASTPGGTLSTDTQYF. In DNA, the CDR3 is TGTGCCAGCACCCCAGGCGGGACTTTGAGCACAGATACGCAGTATTTT.

This chain links TRBV5-6 with TRBJ2-7, with D possibly TRBD2 on 5 matching bases. Trimming pared 4 bases from V and 5 bases from J, leaving 13 bases between. The CDR3 is 13 amino acids. Germline V CDR1 and CDR2: SGHDT, YYEEEE. DNA of the CDR3: TGTGCCAGCAGCCCTCGAGGGATCCACGAGCAGTACTTC. Translating it yields CASSPRGIHEQYF.

This chain joins TRBV6-2 or TRBV6-3 and TRBJ1-2; D uncertain. The germline V gene encodes CDR1 MNHEY and CDR2 SVGEGT. The CDR3 extends over 13 amino acids. Trimming pared 4 bases from V and 5 bases from J, leaving 11 bases between. In DNA, the CDR3 is TGTGCCAGCAGTTCGGCGGCTAGGTATGGCTACACCTTC. Its translation is CASSSAARYGYTF.